This entry features one T cell receptor (beta chain) sequence. As yet, its antigen is unknown. Per the original data handling: A productive frequency of 2.59 x 10-5 was the lowest detectable. The method was immunoSEQ multiplex PCR; TCRdb's version includes in-frame clones alone and lacks a portion of them. The DNA was the basis for D and trimming; V, J and clone size are from that table. Found here are more than 25,000 clones, over 70% of them singletons; the top ten hold about 1.1%. The sample is drawn from a study of STAT5B mutations in CD4+ large granular lymphocyte leukemia. About the study: Among healthy donors, a particular HLA allele went with more CDR3 'QG' motifs.

Findings of the study overall: Main leukemic clonotypes were patient-specific, but more than 20% appeared at low frequency elsewhere.

Input material: CD4+ T cells from blood buffy coats. The sequence was obtained from a human donor in good health.

The CDR3 protein is CASSAPASGGPLTDTQYF. CDR3 coding DNA: TGTGCCAGCAGCGCCCCGGCTAGCGGGGGGCCTCTCACAGATACGCAGTATTTT. The V call is TRBV9, the J call TRBJ2-3, with 11 bases fitting TRBD2. V lost 3 bases, J lost 2 bases, and 11 bases stayed unmatched. This CDR3 comprises 18 residues. Germline V gene sequence: CDR1 SGDLS, CDR2 YYNGEE.